These T cell receptor beta chains were read from a single sample in a study of T cells in Graves' hyperthyroidism and ophthalmopathy. TCRdb used MiXCR to reprocess the multiplex PCR reads, holding one entry per CDR3 protein. The table includes roughly 600,000 distinct CDR3 sequences, roughly 15% detected once. The sample taken for sequencing was blood. All receptors come from a woman in her 50s with Graves' ophthalmopathy. CDR3s include the opening cysteine and the closing phenylalanine or tryptophan. Each record gives: CDR3 protein, CDR3 DNA, clone size, J gene, V gene, D gene. D genes are given only for firm matches. Size is stated for part of the rows, as once, few or many counts, or as a class when the clone is expanded.

CASRRLAGETQYF TGTGCCAGCAGGAGACTAGCGGGAGAGACCCAGTACTTC once TRBJ2-5 TRBV12-3/TRBV12-4 TRBD2
CSVARDSSYEQYF TGCAGCGTAGCTCGGGACAGCTCCTACGAGCAGTACTTC NA TRBJ2-7 TRBV29-1 TRBD1
CSVEDRNYGYTF TGCAGCGTTGAAGACAGAAACTATGGCTACACCTTC many TRBJ1-2 TRBV29-1 NA
CASSPAPDSNYGYTF TGCGCCAGCAGCCCTGCCCCCGACAGCAACTATGGCTACACCTTC many TRBJ1-2 TRBV5-1 NA
CASSAMGLAGGEQFF TGTGCCAGCAGTGCCATGGGACTCGCTGGGGGTGAGCAGTTCTTC NA TRBJ2-1 TRBV6-1 NA
CASSWTGTSGNTGELFF TGTGCCAGCAGCTGGACCGGGACTAGCGGAAACACCGGGGAGCTGTTTTTT many TRBJ2-2 TRBV5-5 TRBD2
CASSPSRTVHTGELFF TGTGCCAGCAGTCCAAGCCGGACAGTTCACACCGGGGAGCTGTTTTTT many TRBJ2-2 TRBV12-3/TRBV12-4 NA
CSARDRTGGVRVEQYF TGCAGTGCTAGAGATCGAACGGGAGGGGTCCGAGTCGAGCAGTACTTC NA TRBJ2-7 TRBV20-1 TRBD2
CATSETGFLGYTF TGTGCCACCAGTGAGACAGGGTTTCTTGGCTACACCTTC NA TRBJ1-2 TRBV24-1 TRBD1
CATSDPGGPSSYNEQFF TGTGCCACCAGTGATCCCGGCGGTCCTTCCTCCTACAATGAGCAGTTCTTC NA TRBJ2-1 TRBV24-1 NA
CASSYTRTGGEKLFF TGTGCCAGCAGCTATACCAGGACAGGGGGAGAAAAACTGTTTTTT NA TRBJ1-4 TRBV3-1 TRBD1
CASSIGTYNEQFF TGTGCCAGCAGTATCGGCACCTACAATGAGCAGTTCTTC many TRBJ2-1 TRBV6-1 NA
CASSEFVRVDGAFF TGTGCCAGCAGTGAATTTGTAAGGGTTGATGGGGCTTTCTTT NA TRBJ1-1 TRBV25-1 NA